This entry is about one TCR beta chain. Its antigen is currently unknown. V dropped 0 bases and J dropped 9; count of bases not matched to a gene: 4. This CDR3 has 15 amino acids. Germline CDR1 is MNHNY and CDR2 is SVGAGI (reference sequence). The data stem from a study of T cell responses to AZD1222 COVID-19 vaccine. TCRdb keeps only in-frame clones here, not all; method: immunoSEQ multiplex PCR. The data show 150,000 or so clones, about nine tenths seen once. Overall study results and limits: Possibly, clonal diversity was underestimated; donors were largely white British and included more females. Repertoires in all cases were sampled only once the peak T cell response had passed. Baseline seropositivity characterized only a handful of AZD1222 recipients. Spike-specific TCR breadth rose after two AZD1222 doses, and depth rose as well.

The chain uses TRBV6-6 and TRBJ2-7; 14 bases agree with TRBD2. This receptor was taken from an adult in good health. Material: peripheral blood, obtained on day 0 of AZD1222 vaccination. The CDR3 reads CASSYSGTSGRMQYF. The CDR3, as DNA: TGTGCCAGCAGTTACTCAGGGACTAGCGGGAGAATGCAGTACTTC.